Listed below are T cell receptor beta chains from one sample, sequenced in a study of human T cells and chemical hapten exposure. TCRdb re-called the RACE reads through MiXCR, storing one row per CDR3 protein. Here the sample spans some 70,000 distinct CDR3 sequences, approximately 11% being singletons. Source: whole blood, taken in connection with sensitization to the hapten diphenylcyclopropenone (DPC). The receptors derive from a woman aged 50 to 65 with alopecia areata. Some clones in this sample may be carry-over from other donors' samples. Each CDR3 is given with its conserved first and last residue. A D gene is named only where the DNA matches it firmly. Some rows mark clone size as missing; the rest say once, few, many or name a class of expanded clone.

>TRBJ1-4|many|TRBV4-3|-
CASSQGDGATNEKLFF
TGCGCCAGCAGCCAGGGGGACGGCGCAACTAATGAAAAACTGTTTTTT
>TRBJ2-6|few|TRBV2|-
CASSPGRSSGANVLTF
TGTGCCAGCAGCCCGGGACGGTCCTCTGGGGCCAACGTCCTGACTTTC
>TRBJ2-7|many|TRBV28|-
CATWNGSRYEQYF
TGTGCCACTTGGAACGGGAGCCGCTACGAGCAGTACTTC
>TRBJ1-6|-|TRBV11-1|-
CASSLTGHYTNSPLHF
TGTGCCAGCAGCTTAACGGGACACTACACTAATTCACCCCTCCACTTT
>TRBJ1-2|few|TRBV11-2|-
CASSLEADTNYGYTF
TGTGCCAGCAGCTTAGAGGCAGATACTAACTATGGCTACACCTTC
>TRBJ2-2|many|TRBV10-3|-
CAISSTFSGLNTGELFF
TGTGCCATCAGTTCCACCTTTAGCGGTCTGAACACCGGGGAGCTGTTTTTT
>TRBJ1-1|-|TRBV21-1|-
CASGRDYTEAFF
TGTGCCAGCGGAAGGGACTACACTGAAGCTTTCTTT
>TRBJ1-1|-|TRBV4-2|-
CASSQDEYTEAFF
TGTGCCAGCAGCCAAGATGAATACACTGAAGCTTTCTTT
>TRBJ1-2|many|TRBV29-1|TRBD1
CSARTGGGYGYTF
TGCAGCGCCCGGACAGGGGGTGGCTATGGCTACACCTTC
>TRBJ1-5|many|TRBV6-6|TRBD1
CASSLQGASGQPQHF
TGTGCCAGCAGTCTCCAGGGGGCGAGTGGTCAGCCCCAGCATTTT
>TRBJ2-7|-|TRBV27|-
CASSFRPGEDYEQYF
TGTGCCAGCAGTTTCCGACCGGGAGAGGACTACGAGCAGTACTTC
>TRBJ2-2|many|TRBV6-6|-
CASSLLGYTGELFF
TGTGCCAGCAGCCTATTAGGTTACACCGGGGAGCTGTTTTTT
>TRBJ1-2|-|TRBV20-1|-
CSALDRTYGYTF
TGCAGTGCTCTGGACAGAACCTATGGCTACACCTTC